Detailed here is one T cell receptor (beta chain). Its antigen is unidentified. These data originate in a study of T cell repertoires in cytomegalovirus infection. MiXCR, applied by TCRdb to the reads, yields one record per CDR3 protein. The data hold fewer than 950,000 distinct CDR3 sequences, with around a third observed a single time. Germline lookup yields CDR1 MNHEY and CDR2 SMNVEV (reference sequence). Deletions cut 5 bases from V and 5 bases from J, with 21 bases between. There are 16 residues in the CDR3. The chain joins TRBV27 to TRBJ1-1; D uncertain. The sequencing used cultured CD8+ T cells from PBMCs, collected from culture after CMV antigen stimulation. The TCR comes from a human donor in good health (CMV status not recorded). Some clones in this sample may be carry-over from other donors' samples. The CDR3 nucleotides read TGTGCCAGCAGTCCTAAAATCCCCGGGCCAGCTACTGAAGCTTTCTTT. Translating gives CASSPKIPGPATEAFF.